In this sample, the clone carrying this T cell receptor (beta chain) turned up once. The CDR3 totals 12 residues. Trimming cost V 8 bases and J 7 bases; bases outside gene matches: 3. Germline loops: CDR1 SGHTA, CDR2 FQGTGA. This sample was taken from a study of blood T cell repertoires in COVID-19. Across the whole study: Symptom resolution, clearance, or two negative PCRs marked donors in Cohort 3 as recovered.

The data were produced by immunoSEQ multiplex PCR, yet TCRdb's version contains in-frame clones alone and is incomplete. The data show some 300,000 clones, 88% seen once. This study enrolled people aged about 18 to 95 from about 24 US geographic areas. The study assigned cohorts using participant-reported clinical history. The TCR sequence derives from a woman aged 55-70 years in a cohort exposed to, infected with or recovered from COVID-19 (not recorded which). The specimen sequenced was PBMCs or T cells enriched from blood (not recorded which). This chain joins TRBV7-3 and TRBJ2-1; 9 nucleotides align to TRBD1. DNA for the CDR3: TGTGCCAGCCAGGGACAGGGTAATGAGCAGTTCTTC. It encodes CASQGQGNEQFF.